Shown below are 18 T cell receptor beta chains from a single sample sequenced in a study of T cells in Graves' hyperthyroidism and ophthalmopathy. Amplification of TCR beta CDR3 regions used RNA as the template. During a first-round RT-PCR of the TCR CDR3, the HTBI primer set was used. Each CDR3 protein gets one entry after TCRdb re-called the multiplex PCR reads with MiXCR. Of about 330,000 distinct CDR3 sequences in the sample, roughly 13% were seen once. Sample: blood. These receptors were taken from a woman aged 40 to 50 with Graves' ophthalmopathy.

The V call is TRBV6-2 or TRBV6-3, the J call TRBJ2-7, with a possible D match to TRBD2 (5 bases). The V end was cut by 2 bases, the J end by 4 bases, with 18 bases between. This CDR3 spans 16 amino acids. The germline CDR1 and CDR2 sequences are MNHEY and SVGEGT. The CDR3 DNA reads TGTGCCAGCAGTTACACCCCAGAAAGCGGAGAATACGAGCAGTACTTC. Translation gives CASSYTPESGEYEQYF.

This clonotype showed up many times. The chain joins TRBV11-2 to TRBJ1-6; D is possibly TRBD1 (6 bases). CDR3 size: 16 residues. V lost 7 bases and J 9 bases, leaving 22 bases between the germline ends. Per the germline V gene, CDR1 is SGHAT and CDR2 is FQNNGV. In DNA form, the CDR3 reads TGTGCCAGCACAGTGTACCGGGACACGGGGGGTTCACCCCTCCACTTT. This encodes CASTVYRDTGGSPLHF. Full variable domain (outside the CDR3, taken from reference TRBV11-2 and TRBJ1-6): EAGVAQSPRYKIIEKRQSVAFWCNPISGHATLYWYQQILGQGPKLLIQFQNNGVVDDSQLPKDRFSAERLKGVDSTLKIQPAKLEDSAVYLCASTVYRDTGGSPLHFGNGTRLTVT.

Many counts were recorded for this clonotype. The chain has TRBV6-1 and TRBJ2-3; D not certain. Trimming stripped 6 bases from V and 6 bases from J, with 7 bases between. There are 11 residues in the CDR3. Germline V gives CDR1 MNHNS, CDR2 SASEGT. In DNA, the CDR3 is TGTGCCAGCAGACGGGCGGATACGCAGTATTTT. This codes for CASRRADTQYF.

A remark on this clonotype: Being one base from a much bigger clone, this may be a read error. The rearrangement links TRBV6-1 to TRBJ1-5; D call uncertain. Germline V gives CDR1 MNHNS, CDR2 SASEGT. V lost 8 bases and J lost 10, with 9 bases in between. The CDR3 sequence is 10 residues long. In nucleotides, the CDR3 is TGTGCCAGCGGGGTTAGTCCCCAGCATTTT. Protein product: CASGVSPQHF.

This clonotype was found a few times. The V gene is TRBV15, the J gene TRBJ2-7, with no clear D. V was clipped by 2 bases and J by 1 base, with 12 bases between them. The CDR3 spans 15 residues. The V gene's germline CDR1 is LNHNV and CDR2 YYDKDF (reference sequence). The CDR3 loop reads CATSRIFSFSYEQYF. CDR3 in DNA: TGTGCCACCAGCAGAATATTTAGTTTTTCCTACGAGCAGTACTTC. The full variable domain, completed using reference TRBV15 and TRBJ2-7, is DAMVIQNPRYQVTQFGKPVTLSCSQTLNHNVMYWYQQKSSQAPKLLFHYYDKDFNNEADTPDNFQSRRPNTSFCFLDIRSPGLGDTAMYLCATSRIFSFSYEQYFGPGTRLTVT.

This clonotype was picked up a small number of times. The J gene is TRBJ1-1, the V gene TRBV2; D is uncertain. This CDR3 is 14 amino acids long. The germline CDR1 and CDR2 sequences are SNHLY and FYNNEI. V was cut by 6 bases and J by 2 bases, with 13 bases left in between. CDR3 in amino acids: CASRSRGGNTEAFF. The CDR3 nucleotides read TGTGCCAGCAGGTCTCGGGGTGGTAACACTGAAGCTTTCTTT.

The rearrangement links TRBV9 to TRBJ1-1; D possibly corresponds to TRBD1 (5 bases). The germline V and J ends were trimmed by 3 bases and 11 bases, with 17 bases remaining between them. Germline lookup yields CDR1 SGDLS and CDR2 YYNGEE. The CDR3 is made up of 13 amino acids. CDR3 nucleotides: TGTGCCAGCAGCGCCCGGGACCAATCGATGGCTTTCTTT. Translated, it gives CASSARDQSMAFF.

This sequence joins TRBV20-1 and TRBJ2-7; 7 bases match TRBD1. V gave up 5 bases and J gave up 1 base; unmatched junction bases: 8. The CDR3 runs to 14 residues. Germline lookup yields CDR1 DFQATT and CDR2 SNEGSKA (reference sequence). CDR3 loop: CSAYWDRGSYEQYF. CDR3 nucleotides: TGCAGTGCTTACTGGGACAGAGGATCCTACGAGCAGTACTTC.

This clonotype was found many times. J is TRBJ1-2 and V is TRBV27; D gene ambiguous. The germline V gene has CDR1 MNHEY and CDR2 SMNVEV (reference sequence). CDR3 length equals 14 residues. V lost 2 bases to trimming and J lost 4 bases, with 11 bases between them. DNA of the CDR3: TGTGCCAGCAGTTTAACGGTTACGGGCTATGGCTACACCTTC. This translates into CASSLTVTGYGYTF.

This clonotype occurred many times. The chain uses TRBV12-3 or TRBV12-4 and TRBJ1-2, with a possible D match to TRBD1 (5 bases). Trimming left V 2 bases short and J 7 bases short, with 14 bases between. This CDR3 has 14 amino acids. The CDR3 DNA reads TGTGCCAGCAGTTTACAATCAGGGCTTGGTGGCTACACCTTC. Residues: CASSLQSGLGGYTF.

This clonotype was seen many times. The genes are TRBV27 and TRBJ2-3; D might be TRBD2 (6 bases). Germline CDR1 and CDR2: MNHEY and SMNVEV (reference sequence). Deletions cut 2 bases from V and 2 bases from J, with 20 bases between. The CDR3 is 18 residues long. The CDR3 loop reads CASSLTGFGRGATDTQYF. The CDR3 nucleotides are TGTGCCAGCAGTTTAACCGGGTTCGGGAGAGGAGCCACAGATACGCAGTATTTT.

This clonotype was seen many times. This chain links TRBV11-1 with TRBJ2-7; D is possibly TRBD1 (6 bases). Trimming shortened V by 5 bases and J by 2 bases, and 16 bases separated the two germline ends. Germline V lookup: CDR1 SGHAT, CDR2 FQDESV (reference sequence). The CDR3 consists of 15 residues. The DNA for the CDR3 is TGTGCCAGCAGCGTTGGTTCAGACAGGACCTACGAGCAGTACTTC. Protein product: CASSVGSDRTYEQYF.

This clonotype was picked up many times. The gene calls are TRBV19 and TRBJ1-5; D ambiguous. V lost 3 bases and J lost 4, with 10 bases in between. Germline CDR1 and CDR2: LNHDA and SQIVND (reference sequence). This CDR3 has 14 residues. CDR3 protein: CASSMNSGNQPQHF. CDR3 DNA sequence: TGTGCCAGTAGTATGAACAGTGGGAATCAGCCCCAGCATTTT.

The V call is TRBV20-1, the J call TRBJ2-1; 10 bases match TRBD2. The germline V gene has CDR1 DFQATT and CDR2 SNEGSKA (reference sequence). The CDR3 runs to 15 residues. Trimming removed 5 bases from V and 2 bases from J; junction bases left unmatched: 6. The CDR3 DNA is TGCAGTGCTCCCCGAACTAGCGGGGCCTACAATGAGCAGTTCTTC. Translated: CSAPRTSGAYNEQFF.

This clonotype was counted at least ten times. The rearrangement links TRBV12-5 to TRBJ2-5; TRBD2 aligns across 8 bases. This CDR3 is built from 14 residues. Unmatched junction bases numbered 9, after V lost 5 bases and J lost 7 bases. The germline CDR1 and CDR2 sequences are LGHNT and FRNRAP. The chain's CDR3 is CASGPGRDQRTQYF. For the CDR3, the DNA is TGTGCTAGTGGTCCCGGGAGGGACCAAAGGACCCAGTACTTC.

This clonotype appeared a few times. The V and J genes are TRBV20-1 and TRBJ2-1, with TRBD2 matching over 13 bases. Germline V lookup: CDR1 DFQATT, CDR2 SNEGSKA (reference sequence). The CDR3 is 14 amino acids. V lost 6 bases and J lost 11; bases outside the gene matches: 10. For the CDR3, the DNA is TGCAGTGCGGCTACTAGCGGGAGGGCCTTCAAGCAGTTCTTC. This gives the protein CSAATSGRAFKQFF.

The chain combines TRBV29-1 with TRBJ1-2; perhaps TRBD1 as D (6 bases). The CDR3 length is 12 residues. Germline CDR1 reads SQVTM; CDR2 reads ANQGSEA. The germline V and J ends were trimmed by 7 bases and 5 bases, with 14 bases remaining between them. Here the CDR3 DNA reads TGCAGCGCAGAGGGGGGGGGGTATGGCTACACCTTC. It codes for CSAEGGGYGYTF.

This clonotype came up a few times. This chain links TRBV6-1 with TRBJ2-5; D possibly corresponds to TRBD2 (5 bases). V shed 1 base and J shed 9 bases, with 12 bases lying between them. The germline V gene encodes CDR1 MNHNS and CDR2 SASEGT. The CDR3 loop spans 13 amino acids. The CDR3, as DNA: TGTGCCAGCAGTGAAGGGCCCGGGGTAGCCCAGTACTTC. The encoded protein is CASSEGPGVAQYF.